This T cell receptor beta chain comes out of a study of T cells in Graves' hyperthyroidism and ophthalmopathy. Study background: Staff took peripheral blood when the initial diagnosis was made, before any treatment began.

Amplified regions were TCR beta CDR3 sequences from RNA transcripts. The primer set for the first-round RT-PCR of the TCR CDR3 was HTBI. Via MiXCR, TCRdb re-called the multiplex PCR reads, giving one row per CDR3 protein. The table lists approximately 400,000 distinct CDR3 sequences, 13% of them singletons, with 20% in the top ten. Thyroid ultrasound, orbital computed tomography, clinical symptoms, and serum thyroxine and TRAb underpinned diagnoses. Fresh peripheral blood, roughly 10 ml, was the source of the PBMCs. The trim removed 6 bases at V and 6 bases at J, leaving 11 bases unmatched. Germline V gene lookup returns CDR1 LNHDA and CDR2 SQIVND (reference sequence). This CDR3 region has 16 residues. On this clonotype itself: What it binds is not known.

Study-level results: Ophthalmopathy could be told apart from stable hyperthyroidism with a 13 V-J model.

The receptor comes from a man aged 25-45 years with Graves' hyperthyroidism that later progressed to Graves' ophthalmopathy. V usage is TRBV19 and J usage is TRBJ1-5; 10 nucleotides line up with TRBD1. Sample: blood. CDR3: CASRDSGTGVVQPQHF. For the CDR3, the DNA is TGTGCCAGTAGGGACTCCGGGACAGGGGTTGTTCAGCCCCAGCATTTT.